What follows is one TCR beta chain and its context. As yet, its antigen is unknown. The data stem from a study of CD8+ T cells in alopecia areata. About the study: Administration of oral tofacitinib to treated patients was at 5 to 10 mg twice daily.

Germline V CDR1 and CDR2: KGHSH, LQKENI. The CDR3 spans 16 residues. V was pared by 1 base and J by 0 bases, with 11 bases between. Sequencing templates came from extracted RNA that was reverse transcribed into cDNA. Some clones are missing from TCRdb's copy, which holds only in-frame ones; the method was immunoSEQ multiplex PCR. This repertoire shows approximately 150,000 clones, less than 75% found once; its top ten account for approximately 16%. Treatment in this sample: oral pan-JAK inhibitor, 5-10 mg twice daily. Alopecia areata patients provided lesional scalp punch biopsies and peripheral blood, both collected for the study. Study results and caveats: Any link of baseline CD8+ expansion to response, resting on one nonresponder, remains uncertain. The study also sequences resident alphabeta T cells of normal skin in scalp samples.

This chain uses TRBV18 with TRBJ2-3, with D hard to call. Source: CD4+ T cells sorted from blood, taken between weeks 55 and 65, from a patient treated with tofacitinib. The receptor comes from a human donor with alopecia areata. The CDR3 spells CASSPQSGASTDTQYF. CDR3 coding DNA: TGTGCCAGCTCACCACAATCCGGAGCCAGCACAGATACGCAGTATTTT.